This T cell receptor beta chain was captured by sequencing in a study of cytomegalovirus exposure and HLA in healthy donors. Study conclusions and caveats: For presence/absence analyses, sequencing depth was assumed to be roughly uniform across donors. Further analysis, carried out later, found HLA-associated TCR beta chains more clonally expanded than equally common other chains. TCR beta chains numbering under 200 were designated cytomegalovirus-associated.

Germline V gene lookup returns CDR1 SEHNR and CDR2 FQNEAQ (reference sequence). CDR3 length: 17 amino acids. V dropped 4 bases and J dropped 1; count of bases not matched to a gene: 10. The PCR ran on 60 Vbeta and 13 Jbeta primers. Sequenced by immunoSEQ multiplex PCR; TCRdb stores in-frame clones only, minus some. This table has around 120,000 clones, 8.5% to 10% appearing once. This clone was seen a few times. Its antigen is as yet unknown. The clonotype originates from a man aged 25 to 45 in good health and CMV-seronegative. V usage is TRBV7-9 and J usage is TRBJ2-3, with 8 bases that match TRBD2. Input material: PBMCs. CDR3 nucleotide sequence: TGTGCCAGCAGCTCTCTACCGACTAGCGCGGGCACAGATACGCAGTATTTT. It is translated as CASSSLPTSAGTDTQYF.